The clone carrying this TCR beta chain was recorded a few times. Its antigen is not known. Each TCR beta library was made by quantitative 5'-RACE that incorporated molecular barcodes. TCRdb re-analysed the 5' RACE reads in MiXCR, keeping a single row per CDR3 protein. The table has about 250,000 distinct CDR3 sequences, roughly a third seen once. This sample is part of a study of CD8 T cells in ankylosing spondylitis. General study points: Previous work reported some of these motif variants in the synovial fluid and blood of reactive arthritis. Significant enrichment of disease-linked clones was reportedly seen in matched ankylosing spondylitis synovial fluid. Disease-linked clones proved CD8+ and comparatively uncommon in peripheral blood.

The junction had 17 bases not matched to a gene; V was cut back by 6 bases and J by 8 bases. In germline, CDR1 is DFQATT, CDR2 SNEGSKA (reference sequence). The CDR3 contains 18 residues. This receptor was obtained from a male donor with ankylosing spondylitis or in good health (not recorded which). The V gene is TRBV20-1, the J gene TRBJ1-6; 12 nucleotides agree with TRBD1. The sequenced material came from blood, either unsorted or a sorted T cell fraction (not recorded which). This chain's CDR3 is CSAHQPGQGAALDSPLHF. Written as DNA, the CDR3 is TGCAGTGCACATCAACCGGGACAGGGGGCTGCTTTGGATTCACCCCTCCACTTT.